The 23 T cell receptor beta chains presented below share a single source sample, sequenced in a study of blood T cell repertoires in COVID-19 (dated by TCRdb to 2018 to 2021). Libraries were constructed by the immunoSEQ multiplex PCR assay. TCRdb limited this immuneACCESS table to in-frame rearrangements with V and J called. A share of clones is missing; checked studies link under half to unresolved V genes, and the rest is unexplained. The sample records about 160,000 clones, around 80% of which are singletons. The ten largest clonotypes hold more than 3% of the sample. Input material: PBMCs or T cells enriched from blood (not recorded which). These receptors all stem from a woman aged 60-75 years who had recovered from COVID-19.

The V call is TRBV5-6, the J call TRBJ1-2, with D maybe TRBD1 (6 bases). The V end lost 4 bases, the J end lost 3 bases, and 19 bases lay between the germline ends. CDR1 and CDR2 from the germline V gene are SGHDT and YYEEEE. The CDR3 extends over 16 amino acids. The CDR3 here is CASSPRGGRRDYGYTF. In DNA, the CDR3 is TGTGCCAGCAGCCCGAGGGGGGGGCGACGTGACTATGGCTACACCTTC.

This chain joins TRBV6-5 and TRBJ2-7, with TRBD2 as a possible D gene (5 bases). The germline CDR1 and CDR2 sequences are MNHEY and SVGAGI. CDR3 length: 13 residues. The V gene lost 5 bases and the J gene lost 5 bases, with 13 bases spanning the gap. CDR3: CASSPEDGDEQYF. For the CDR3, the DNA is TGTGCCAGCAGTCCCGAGGACGGGGACGAGCAGTACTTC.

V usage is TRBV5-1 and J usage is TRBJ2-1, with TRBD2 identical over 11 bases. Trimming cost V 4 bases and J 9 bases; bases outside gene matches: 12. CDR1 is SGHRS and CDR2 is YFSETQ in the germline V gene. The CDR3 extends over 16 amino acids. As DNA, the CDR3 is TGCGCCAGCAGCGCGCCGACTAGCGGGGCCCACGGTGAGCAGTTCTTC. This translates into CASSAPTSGAHGEQFF.

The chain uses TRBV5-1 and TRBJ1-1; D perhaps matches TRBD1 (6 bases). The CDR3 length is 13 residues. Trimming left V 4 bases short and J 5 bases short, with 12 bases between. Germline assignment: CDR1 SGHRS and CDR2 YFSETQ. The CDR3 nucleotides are TGCGCCAGCAGCCTCAGGGGTGGGACTGAAGCTTTCTTT. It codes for CASSLRGGTEAFF.

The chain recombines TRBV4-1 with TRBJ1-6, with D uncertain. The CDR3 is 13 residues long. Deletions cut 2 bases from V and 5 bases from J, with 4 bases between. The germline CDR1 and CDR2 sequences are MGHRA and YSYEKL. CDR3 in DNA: TGCGCCAGCAGCCAATCTAATAATTCACCCCTCCACTTT. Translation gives CASSQSNNSPLHF.

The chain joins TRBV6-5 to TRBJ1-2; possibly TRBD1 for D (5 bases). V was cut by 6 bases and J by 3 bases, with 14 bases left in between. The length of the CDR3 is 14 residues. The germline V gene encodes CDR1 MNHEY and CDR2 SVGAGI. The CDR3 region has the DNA TGTGCCAGCAGGCCAGGGATGGGCCACTATGGCTACACCTTC. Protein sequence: CASRPGMGHYGYTF.

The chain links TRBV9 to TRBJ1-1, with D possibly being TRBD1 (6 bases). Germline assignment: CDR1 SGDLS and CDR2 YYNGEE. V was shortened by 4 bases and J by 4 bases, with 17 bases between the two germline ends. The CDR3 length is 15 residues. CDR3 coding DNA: TGTGCCAGCAGCCCCCCGGGGGGGGGCCTCACTGAAGCTTTCTTT. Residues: CASSPPGGGLTEAFF. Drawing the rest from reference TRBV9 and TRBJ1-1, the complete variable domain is DSGVTQTPKHLITATGQRVTLRCSPRSGDLSVYWYQQSLDQGLQFLIQYYNGEERAKGNILERFSAQQFPDLHSELNLSSLELGDSALYFCASSPPGGGLTEAFFGQGTRLTVV.

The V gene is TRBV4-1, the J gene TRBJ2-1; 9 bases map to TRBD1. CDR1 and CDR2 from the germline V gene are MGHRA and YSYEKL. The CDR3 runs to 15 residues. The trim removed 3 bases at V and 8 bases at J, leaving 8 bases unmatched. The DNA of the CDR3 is TGCGCCAGCAGCCATACCGGGACAGGGCCCTATGAGCAGTTCTTC. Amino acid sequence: CASSHTGTGPYEQFF.

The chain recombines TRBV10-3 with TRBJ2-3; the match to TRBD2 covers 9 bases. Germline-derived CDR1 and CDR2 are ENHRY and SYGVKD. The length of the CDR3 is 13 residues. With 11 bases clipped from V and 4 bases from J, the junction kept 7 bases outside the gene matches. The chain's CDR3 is CAQSGGPSDTQYF. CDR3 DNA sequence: TGTGCCCAAAGCGGGGGGCCTTCAGATACGCAGTATTTT.

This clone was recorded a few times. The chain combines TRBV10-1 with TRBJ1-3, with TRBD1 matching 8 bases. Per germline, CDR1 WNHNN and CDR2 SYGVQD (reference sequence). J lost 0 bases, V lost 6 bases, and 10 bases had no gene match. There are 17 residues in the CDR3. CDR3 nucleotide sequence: TGCGCCAGCAGGGGGGGGACAGGAACTTACTCTGGAAACACCATATATTTT. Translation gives CASRGGTGTYSGNTIYF.

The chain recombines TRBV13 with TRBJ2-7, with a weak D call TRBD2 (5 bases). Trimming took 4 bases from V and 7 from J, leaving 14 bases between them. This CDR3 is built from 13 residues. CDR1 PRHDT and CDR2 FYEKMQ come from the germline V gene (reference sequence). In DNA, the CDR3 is TGTGCCAGCAGCTCCGGACTCACGCGGGAGCAGTACTTC. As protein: CASSSGLTREQYF.

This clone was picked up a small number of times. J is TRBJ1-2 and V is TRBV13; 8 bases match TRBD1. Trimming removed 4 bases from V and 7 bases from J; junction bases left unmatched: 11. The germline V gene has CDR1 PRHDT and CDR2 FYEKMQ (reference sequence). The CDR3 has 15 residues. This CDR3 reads CASSSRSDRERGYTF. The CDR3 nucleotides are TGTGCCAGCAGCTCTCGCTCGGACAGGGAGCGTGGCTACACCTTC.

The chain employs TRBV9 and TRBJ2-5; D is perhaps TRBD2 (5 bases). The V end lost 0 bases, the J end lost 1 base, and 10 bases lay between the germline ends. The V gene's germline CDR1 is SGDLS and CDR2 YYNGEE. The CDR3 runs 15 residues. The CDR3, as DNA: TGTGCCAGCAGCGTAGGTGGTGGAGGCCAAGAGACCCAGTACTTC. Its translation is CASSVGGGGQETQYF. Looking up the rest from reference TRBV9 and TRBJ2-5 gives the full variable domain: DSGVTQTPKHLITATGQRVTLRCSPRSGDLSVYWYQQSLDQGLQFLIQYYNGEERAKGNILERFSAQQFPDLHSELNLSSLELGDSALYFCASSVGGGGQETQYFGPGTRLLVL.

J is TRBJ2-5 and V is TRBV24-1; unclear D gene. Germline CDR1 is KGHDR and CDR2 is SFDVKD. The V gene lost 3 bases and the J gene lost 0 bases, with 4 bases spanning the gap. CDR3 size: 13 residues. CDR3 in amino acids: CATSDGHQETQYF. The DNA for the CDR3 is TGTGCCACCAGTGATGGGCACCAAGAGACCCAGTACTTC.

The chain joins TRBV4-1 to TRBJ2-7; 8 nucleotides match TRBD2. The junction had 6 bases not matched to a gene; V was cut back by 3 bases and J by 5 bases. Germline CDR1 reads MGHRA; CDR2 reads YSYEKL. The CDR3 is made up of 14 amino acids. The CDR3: CASSQLAGVHEQYF. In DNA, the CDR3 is TGCGCCAGCAGCCAGCTAGCGGGTGTCCACGAGCAGTACTTC.

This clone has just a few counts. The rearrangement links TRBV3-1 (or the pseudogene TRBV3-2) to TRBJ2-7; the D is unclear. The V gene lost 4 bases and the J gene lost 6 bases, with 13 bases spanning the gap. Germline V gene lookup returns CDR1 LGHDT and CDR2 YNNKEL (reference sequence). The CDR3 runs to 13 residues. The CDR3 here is CASSPTWPSEQYF. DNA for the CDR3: TGTGCCAGCAGCCCCACCTGGCCTAGCGAGCAGTACTTC.

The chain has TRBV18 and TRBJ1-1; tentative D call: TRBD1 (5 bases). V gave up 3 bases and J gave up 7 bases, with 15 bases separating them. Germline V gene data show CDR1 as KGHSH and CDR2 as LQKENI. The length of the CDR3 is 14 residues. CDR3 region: CASSPTGGSIEAFF. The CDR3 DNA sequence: TGTGCCAGCTCACCCACCGGGGGGTCGATTGAAGCTTTCTTT.

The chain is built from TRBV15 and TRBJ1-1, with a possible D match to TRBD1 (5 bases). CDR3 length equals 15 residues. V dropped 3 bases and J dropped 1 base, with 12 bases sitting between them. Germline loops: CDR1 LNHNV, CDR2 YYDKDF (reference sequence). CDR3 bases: TGTGCCACCAGCAGTCAGGGAGGGGAGAACACTGAAGCTTTCTTT. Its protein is CATSSQGGENTEAFF.

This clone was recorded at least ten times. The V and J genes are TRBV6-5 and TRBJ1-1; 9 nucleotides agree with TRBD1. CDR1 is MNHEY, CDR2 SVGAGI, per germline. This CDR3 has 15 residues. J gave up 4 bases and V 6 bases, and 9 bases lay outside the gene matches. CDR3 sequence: CASRQGQGYGTEAFF. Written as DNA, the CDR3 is TGTGCCAGCAGGCAAGGACAGGGGTACGGCACTGAAGCTTTCTTT.

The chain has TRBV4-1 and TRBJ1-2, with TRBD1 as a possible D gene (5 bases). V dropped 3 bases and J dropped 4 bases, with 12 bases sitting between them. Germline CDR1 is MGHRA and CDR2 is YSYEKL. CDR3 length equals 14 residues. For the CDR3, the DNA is TGCGCCAGCAGCCATGAGCGGGGCCTCTATGGCTACACCTTC. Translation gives CASSHERGLYGYTF.

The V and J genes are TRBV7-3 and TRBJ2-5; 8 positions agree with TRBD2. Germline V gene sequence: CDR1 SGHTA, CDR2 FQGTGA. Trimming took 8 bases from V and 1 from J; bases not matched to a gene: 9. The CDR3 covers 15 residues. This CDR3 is CASAGSSGAQETQYF. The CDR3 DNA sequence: TGTGCCAGCGCGGGGAGTAGCGGGGCCCAAGAGACCCAGTACTTC.

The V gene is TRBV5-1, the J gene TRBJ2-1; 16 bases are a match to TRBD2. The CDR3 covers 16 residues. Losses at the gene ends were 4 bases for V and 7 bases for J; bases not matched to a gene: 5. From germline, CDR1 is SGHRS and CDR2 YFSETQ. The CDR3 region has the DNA TGCGCCAGCAGCCCGGGACTAGCGGGGGGGAATAATGAGCAGTTCTTC. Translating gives CASSPGLAGGNNEQFF. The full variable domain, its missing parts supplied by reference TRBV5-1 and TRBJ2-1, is KAGVTQTPRYLIKTRGQQVTLSCSPISGHRSVSWYQQTPGQGLQFLFEYFSETQRNKGNFPGRFSGRQFSNSRSEMNVSTLELGDSALYLCASSPGLAGGNNEQFFGPGTRLTVL.

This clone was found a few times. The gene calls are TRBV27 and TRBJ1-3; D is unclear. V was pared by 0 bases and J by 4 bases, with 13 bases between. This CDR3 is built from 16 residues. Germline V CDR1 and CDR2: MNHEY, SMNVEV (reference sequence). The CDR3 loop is CASSLSRPAAGNTIYF. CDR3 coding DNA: TGTGCCAGCAGTTTATCGAGGCCGGCCGCAGGAAACACCATATATTTT.